This TCR beta chain was recorded in a study of tumor-infiltrating lymphocytes in primary liver carcinoma. The CDR3 has 11 amino acids. Germline CDR1 MNHEY, CDR2 SVGAGI. The study co-extracted DNA and RNA from around 20-30 mg of unsorted bulk tissue. Surgical resection served as treatment for the primary liver carcinoma of these patients. The investigators made TCR beta cDNA from 400 to 550 ng total RNA, using a constant-region primer. Three nested multiplex PCR rounds, a slightly modified ARM-PCR, produced the libraries for TCR beta. It was with TRBV1-TRBV30 forward primers and a C-beta reverse primer that the first two PCR rounds were run, at approximately 10 cycles each. TCRdb re-called the multiplex PCR reads through MiXCR, storing one row per CDR3 protein. In the table there are about 64,000 distinct CDR3 sequences, about 71% of which are singletons. Points on this clonotype: The junction and the germline gene differ at one end; a read error may be behind it.

The rearrangement uses TRBV6-5 and TRBJ2-7; D may be TRBD1 (5 bases). The clonotype originates from a man aged 35 to 55 with primary liver carcinoma and hepatitis B virus infection. The sequencing sample was made of liver tumor tissue from sampling region 4. This sample's subset: tumor region T4, right-lateral pole. The CDR3 nucleotides read TGTACCAGCAGGGTTGGATACGAGCAGTACTTC. As protein: CTSRVGYEQYF.